This TCR beta chain was captured in a study of CD8 T cells in ankylosing spondylitis. Study findings and constraints: Ankylosing spondylitis blood appeared to carry a characteristic TCR beta motif of roughly 8 highly homologous variants. Both synovial fluid and blood in reactive arthritis had previously been reported to carry some motif variants. A CD8+ phenotype characterized the disease-linked clones, which were relatively rare in peripheral blood.

V lost 3 bases, J lost 2 bases, and 6 bases stayed unmatched. Germline V CDR1 and CDR2: SGHDT, YYEEEE. The CDR3 is 16 amino acids. Researchers built TCR beta libraries using quantitative 5'-RACE with molecular barcodes. TCRdb ran MiXCR on the 5' RACE reads and lists one entry per CDR3 protein. The table has 450,000 to 550,000 distinct CDR3 sequences, approximately 5% seen once. This clonotype has at least ten counts. Its antigen remains unknown. This clonotype was obtained from a male donor with ankylosing spondylitis. The material sequenced was blood, either unsorted or a sorted T cell fraction (not recorded which). The chain recombines TRBV5-6 with TRBJ2-7; 12 nucleotides line up with TRBD1. CDR3 DNA sequence: TGTGCCAGCAGCTACGGGACAGGGGGCCCAGCCTACGAGCAGTACTTC. It codes for CASSYGTGGPAYEQYF.